This passage covers 24 T cell receptor beta chains from one sample sequenced in a study of T cells after yellow fever vaccination. MiXCR, run by TCRdb on the 5' RACE reads, gives a single entry per CDR3 protein. Here the sample spans hundreds of thousands of distinct CDR3 sequences, about 4% being singletons. The sample consisted of PBMCs, taken 5 days after the yellow fever booster vaccination. These receptors all come from a man between 18 and 29 years old who received the YFV17D yellow fever vaccine.

The chain employs TRBV2 and TRBJ2-5, with D perhaps TRBD1 or TRBD2 (5 bases each). The V gene lost 6 bases and the J gene lost 5 bases, with 19 bases spanning the gap. The CDR3 is 15 residues long. Germline-derived CDR1 and CDR2 are SNHLY and FYNNEI. The CDR3 nucleotides are TGTGCCAGCAGGCCTGACAGCGGCCTTCAGGAGACCCAGTACTTC. The encoded protein is CASRPDSGLQETQYF.

This clonotype has only a few counts. Written as DNA, the CDR3 is TGTGCCAGCAGCTTAATGGCCACCTCTGGGGCCAACGTCCTGACTTTC. Protein product: CASSLMATSGANVLTF. This chain joins TRBV7-2 and TRBJ2-6; D gene unclear. In germline, CDR1 is SGHTA, CDR2 FQGNSA. V lost 2 bases, J lost 0 bases, and 8 bases lay in between. The CDR3 covers 16 residues.

A few counts support this clonotype. The J gene is TRBJ2-5, the V gene TRBV5-6; D may be TRBD2 (6 bases). The CDR3 spans 16 residues. Germline V CDR1 and CDR2: SGHDT, YYEEEE. V was pared by 3 bases and J by 0 bases, with 15 bases between. The chain's CDR3 is CASSSFVGGDQETQYF. Here the CDR3 DNA reads TGTGCCAGCAGCTCTTTTGTCGGAGGGGACCAAGAGACCCAGTACTTC.

This clonotype was detected ten times or more. The V call is TRBV6-2 or TRBV6-3, the J call TRBJ2-7; D might be TRBD2 (5 bases). This CDR3 region has 14 residues. In germline, CDR1 is MNHEY, CDR2 SVGEGT. V dropped 10 bases and J dropped 1 base, with 17 bases sitting between them. CDR3 sequence reads: CATGKRVASYEQYV. CDR3 nucleotides: TGTGCCACCGGCAAGAGGGTGGCTTCCTACGAGCAGTACGTC.

This clonotype occurred many times. The chain joins TRBV2 to TRBJ1-2; D call uncertain. The V end was cut by 8 bases, the J end by 0 bases, with 4 bases between. Germline loops: CDR1 SNHLY, CDR2 FYNNEI. The CDR3 spans 11 residues. Here the CDR3 DNA reads TGTGCCAGCCAAGCTAACTATGGCTACACCTTC. Protein: CASQANYGYTF.

This chain links TRBV5-6 with TRBJ1-3; no definite D call. V lost 2 bases and J lost 2, with 8 bases in between. Germline V gives CDR1 SGHDT, CDR2 YYEEEE. The CDR3 has 14 residues. The CDR3, as DNA: TGTGCCAGCAGCTTCGCCGGGGCTGGAAACACCATATATTTT. Its protein product is CASSFAGAGNTIYF. Full variable domain (remainder filled in from reference TRBV5-6 and TRBJ1-3): DAGVTQSPTHLIKTRGQQVTLRCSPKSGHDTVSWYQQALGQGPQFIFQYYEEEERQRGNFPDRFSGHQFPNYSSELNVNALLLGDSALYLCASSFAGAGNTIYFGEGSWLTVV.

The rearrangement links TRBV5-1 to TRBJ2-3; 11 nucleotides agree with TRBD2. V lost 3 bases to trimming and J lost 3 bases; unmatched junction nucleotides: 9. Germline CDR1 reads SGHRS; CDR2 reads YFSETQ. CDR3 length equals 17 residues. The CDR3 sequence: CASSSSASGGRTDTQYF. The CDR3 bases are TGCGCCAGCAGCTCGTCCGCTAGCGGGGGGCGAACAGATACGCAGTATTTT.

This clonotype appeared many times. The chain links TRBV20-1 to TRBJ2-3, with 11 bases matching TRBD1. Looked up from germline, CDR1 is DFQATT and CDR2 is SNEGSKA (reference sequence). The CDR3 sequence is 14 residues long. Trimming at V came to 1 base and at J to 3 bases, leaving 0 bases not matched to a gene. The CDR3 bases are TGCAGTGCTAGAGGGGACAGGGGGACAGATACGCAGTATTTT. Its protein is CSARGDRGTDTQYF.

This clonotype was counted only a few times. CDR3 DNA: TGCAGTGCAAACCCTGTGAACACTGAAGCTTTCTTT. Amino acids: CSANPVNTEAFF. The gene calls are TRBV20-1 and TRBJ1-1, with no clear D. This CDR3 spans 12 amino acids. The V and J ends lost 6 bases and 0 bases respectively, with 8 bases between them. Germline CDR1 and CDR2: DFQATT and SNEGSKA (reference sequence).

The CDR3: CASSEGGGLYEQYF. The CDR3, as DNA: TGTGCCAGCAGTGAAGGCGGAGGGCTTTACGAGCAGTACTTC. This rearrangement joins TRBV6-1 to TRBJ2-7; a possible D gene is TRBD2 (6 bases). Germline-derived CDR1 and CDR2 are MNHNS and SASEGT. The CDR3 runs 14 residues. The V gene lost 1 base and the J gene lost 4 bases, with 11 bases spanning the gap.

In its sample, this clonotype was seen a few times. This chain uses TRBV4-1 with TRBJ2-7; D uncertain. Germline CDR1 reads MGHRA; CDR2 reads YSYEKL. The V gene lost 0 bases and the J gene lost 3 bases, with 9 bases spanning the gap. The CDR3 contains 14 residues. For the CDR3, the DNA is TGCGCCAGCAGCCAAGAACAGCGCCGCTACGAGCAGTACTTC. It codes for CASSQEQRRYEQYF.

Many counts were recorded for this clonotype. This chain connects TRBV4-3 to TRBJ2-1; D is unresolved. The germline CDR1 and CDR2 sequences are LGHNA and YSLEER. The CDR3 contains 16 residues. The V gene lost 2 bases and the J gene lost 0 bases, with 11 bases spanning the gap. CDR3 sequence (DNA): TGCGCCAGCAGCCAATACCGTGGCATCTCCTACAATGAGCAGTTCTTC. Translating it yields CASSQYRGISYNEQFF.

A few counts support this clonotype. This chain joins TRBV4-3 and TRBJ2-3, with TRBD2 matching over 14 bases. This CDR3 is built from 18 residues. CDR1 and CDR2 (germline): LGHNA, YSLEER. Trimming cost V 4 bases and J 6 bases; bases outside gene matches: 12. The CDR3 sequence: CASSPTPGLAGAADTQYF. The CDR3 DNA reads TGCGCCAGCAGCCCGACACCGGGACTAGCGGGGGCGGCGGATACGCAGTATTTT.

The genes are TRBV7-2 and TRBJ2-5; TRBD2 aligns across 11 bases. The CDR3 has 16 amino acids. Germline V gene lookup returns CDR1 SGHTA and CDR2 FQGNSA. Losses at the gene ends were 3 bases for V and 5 bases for J; bases not matched to a gene: 8. CDR3 DNA: TGTGCCAGCAGCTTGCAACTAGCGGGGGCTGGTGAGACCCAGTACTTC. It encodes CASSLQLAGAGETQYF.

This clonotype appeared a few times. This chain uses TRBV6-2 or TRBV6-3 with TRBJ2-7, with 11 bases aligning to TRBD2. CDR1 and CDR2 (germline): MNHEY, SVGEGT. V dropped 2 bases and J dropped 2; count of bases not matched to a gene: 17. The CDR3 is made up of 20 amino acids. Here the CDR3 reads CASSYLPPYQTSGVAYEQYV. The CDR3 DNA reads TGTGCCAGCAGTTACCTTCCGCCCTACCAGACTAGCGGGGTGGCCTACGAGCAGTACGTC.

This rearrangement joins TRBV7-9 to TRBJ1-2; tentative D call: TRBD1 (5 bases). The CDR3 runs 17 residues. V was cut by 5 bases and J by 3 bases, with 22 bases left in between. The germline V gene has CDR1 SEHNR and CDR2 FQNEAQ (reference sequence). The chain's CDR3 is CASSRGGPSAADYGYTF. The CDR3 DNA is TGTGCCAGCAGCCGCGGGGGACCTAGCGCTGCGGACTATGGCTACACCTTC.

This clonotype was observed a few times. V and J are TRBV4-1 and TRBJ2-1; 8 bases align to TRBD2. Germline V gene sequence: CDR1 MGHRA, CDR2 YSYEKL. CDR3 length equals 16 residues. The junction had 10 bases not matched to a gene; V was cut back by 4 bases and J by 5 bases. The CDR3 region is CASSPPGRGANNEQFF. The CDR3 DNA sequence: TGCGCCAGCAGCCCCCCGGGGCGGGGGGCCAACAATGAGCAGTTCTTC.

This clonotype has at least ten counts. The CDR3 nucleotides read TGTGCCAGCACCAGGGCTGGTGCCGACGATGAGCAGTTCTTC. Its protein product is CASTRAGADDEQFF. The chain joins TRBV12-3 or TRBV12-4 to TRBJ2-1, with D possibly being TRBD1 (5 bases). CDR3 size: 14 residues. The V and J ends lost 7 bases and 8 bases respectively, with 18 bases between them.

This clonotype was seen a handful of times. V and J are TRBV21-1 and TRBJ2-1; the table's D gene call, TRBD2, was not cross checked with the DNA. TRBV21-1 is a pseudogene. This CDR3 is built from 17 residues. The CDR3 reads CASSPSTGPPRGDEQFF. In nucleotides, the CDR3 is TGTGCCAGCAGCCCTAGTACAGGTCCCCCCCGGGGGGATGAGCAGTTCTTC.

The rearrangement joins TRBV5-1 to TRBJ2-5; D remains unclear. The germline CDR1 and CDR2 sequences are SGHRS and YFSETQ. V lost 1 base, J lost 3 bases, and 10 bases lay in between. This CDR3 region has 14 residues. CDR3 sequence (DNA): TGCGCCAGCAGCTTGTACCCAGGTGAAGAGACCCAGTACTTC. It specifies CASSLYPGEETQYF.

This clonotype has just a few counts. The chain employs TRBV6-2 or TRBV6-3 and TRBJ2-1; 9 bases map to TRBD1. Trimming removed 1 base from V and 6 bases from J; junction bases left unmatched: 7. The CDR3 is 16 residues long. Germline V lookup: CDR1 MNHEY, CDR2 SVGEGT. DNA for the CDR3: TGTGCCAGCAGTTACTTCGGGACAGGGCCTCTCAATGAGCAGTTCTTC. Translating it yields CASSYFGTGPLNEQFF.

This clonotype was detected ten times or more. The J gene is TRBJ1-1, the V gene TRBV7-9; D unresolved. The CDR3 is 15 residues long. V lost 6 bases, J lost 4 bases, and 18 bases lay in between. Germline-derived CDR1 and CDR2 are SEHNR and FQNEAQ (reference sequence). The CDR3 protein is CASSPARAWSTEAFF. The DNA for the CDR3 is TGTGCCAGCAGTCCTGCGAGGGCCTGGAGCACTGAAGCTTTCTTT.

Notes on this clonotype: At one boundary the junction diverges from the germline segment, which might be a read error. V is TRBV6-6 and J is TRBJ1-2, with D possibly TRBD1 on 5 matching bases. Germline V gene data show CDR1 as MNHNY and CDR2 as SVGAGI (reference sequence). The CDR3 totals 13 residues. For the CDR3, the DNA is TGCGCTACCCTCCCGTCGGGGGTCTATGGCTACACCTTC. Its translation: CATLPSGVYGYTF.

This clonotype was observed many times. This sequence joins TRBV5-1 and TRBJ1-1; D not resolved. The germline CDR1 and CDR2 sequences are SGHRS and YFSETQ. Trimming shortened V by 0 bases and J by 1 base, and 10 bases separated the two germline ends. The CDR3 runs to 15 residues. The CDR3, as DNA: TGCGCCAGCAGCTTGGATCCCCACGGGAACACTGAAGCTTTCTTT. Its protein product is CASSLDPHGNTEAFF.